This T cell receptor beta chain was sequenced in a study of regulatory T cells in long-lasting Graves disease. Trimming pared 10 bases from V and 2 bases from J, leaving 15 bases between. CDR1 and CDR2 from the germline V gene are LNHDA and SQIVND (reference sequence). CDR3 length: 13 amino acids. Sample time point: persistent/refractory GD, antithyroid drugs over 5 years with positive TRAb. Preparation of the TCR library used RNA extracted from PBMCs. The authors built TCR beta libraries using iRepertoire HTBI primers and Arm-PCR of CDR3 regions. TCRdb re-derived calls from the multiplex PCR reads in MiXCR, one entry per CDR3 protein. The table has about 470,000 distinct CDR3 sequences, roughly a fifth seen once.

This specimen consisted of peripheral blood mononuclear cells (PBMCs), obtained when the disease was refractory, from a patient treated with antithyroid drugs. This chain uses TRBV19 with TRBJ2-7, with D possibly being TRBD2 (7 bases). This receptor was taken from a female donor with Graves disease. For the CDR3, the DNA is TGTGCCACTCGCGGGGGCCGCACCTACGAGCAGTACTTC. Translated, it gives CATRGGRTYEQYF.